This T cell receptor (beta chain) was obtained from a study of OX40 agonist ivuxolimab in advanced cancers. Study-wide context: Hepatocellular carcinoma, melanoma, renal cell or head and neck cancer affected the dose-escalation patients.

V was trimmed by 10 bases and J by 6 bases, leaving 9 bases between them. Germline V lookup: CDR1 MNHEY, CDR2 SVGAGI. This CDR3 contains 11 residues. In its sample, this clone was seen a few times. Profiled with immunoSEQ multiplex PCR; TCRdb holds only in-frame clones, not every one. This repertoire shows 45,000 to 60,000 clones, 70% to 80% found once; its top ten account for roughly 2%. This sequence joins TRBV6-5 and TRBJ2-2, with no clear D. This TCR came from an adult with an advanced solid tumor such as melanoma, head and neck, liver or kidney cancer. Here the sequenced sample was CD4+ or CD8+ T cells sorted from blood, taken in a trial of the OX40 agonist ivuxolimab. CDR3 coding DNA: TGTGCCACCGGAGATCCCGGGGAGCTGTTTTTT. This translates into CATGDPGELFF.